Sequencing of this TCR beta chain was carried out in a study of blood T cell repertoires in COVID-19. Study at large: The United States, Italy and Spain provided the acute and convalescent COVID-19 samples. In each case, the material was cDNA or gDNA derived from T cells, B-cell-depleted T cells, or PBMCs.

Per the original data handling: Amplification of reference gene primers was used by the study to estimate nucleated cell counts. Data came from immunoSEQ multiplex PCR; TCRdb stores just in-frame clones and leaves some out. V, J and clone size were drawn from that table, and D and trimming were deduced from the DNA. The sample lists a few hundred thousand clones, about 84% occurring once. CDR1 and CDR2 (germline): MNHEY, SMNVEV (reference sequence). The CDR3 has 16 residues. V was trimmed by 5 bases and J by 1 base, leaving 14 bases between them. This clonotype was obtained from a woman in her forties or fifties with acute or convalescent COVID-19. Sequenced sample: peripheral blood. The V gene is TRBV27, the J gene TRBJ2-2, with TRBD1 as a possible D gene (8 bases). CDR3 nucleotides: TGTGCCAGCAGTCCGACAGGGGAGGGGAACACCGGGGAGCTGTTTTTT. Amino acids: CASSPTGEGNTGELFF.